The 26 T cell receptor beta chains given below trace back to one sample, sequenced in a study of blood T cell repertoires in COVID-19. Assay: immunoSEQ multiplex PCR; the TCRdb copy retains only in-frame clones and omits some. The data contain more than 300,000 clones, around 87% of them singletons. The source material was PBMCs or T cells enriched from blood (not recorded which). The source of these receptors is a man aged 40-49 years in a cohort exposed to, infected with or recovered from COVID-19 (not recorded which).

The chain has TRBV7-2 and TRBJ1-5; D unresolved. V lost 1 base and J 3 bases, leaving 10 bases between the germline ends. Germline loops: CDR1 SGHTA, CDR2 FQGNSA. CDR3 length: 15 amino acids. The CDR3 nucleotides are TGTGCCAGCAGCTTAGTTGGGCCTTACAATCAGCCCCAGCATTTT. Protein product: CASSLVGPYNQPQHF.

The V and J genes are TRBV3-1 (or the pseudogene TRBV3-2) and TRBJ1-5, with D possibly being TRBD1 (5 bases). The CDR3 extends over 16 amino acids. The V gene's germline CDR1 is LGHDT and CDR2 YNNKEL (reference sequence). The V and J ends lost 3 bases and 3 bases respectively, with 15 bases between them. In DNA form, the CDR3 reads TGTGCCAGCAGCCAGGGGTGGCAGGGCTCCAATCAGCCCCAGCATTTT. Its protein is CASSQGWQGSNQPQHF.

The chain recombines TRBV20-1 with TRBJ2-1; 9 positions match TRBD2. Trimming removed 3 bases from V and 9 bases from J; junction bases left unmatched: 12. Germline V CDR1 and CDR2: DFQATT, SNEGSKA (reference sequence). This CDR3 has 15 amino acids. The CDR3 region is CSASARTSASGEQFF. The DNA for the CDR3 is TGCAGTGCTAGTGCCCGGACTAGCGCATCCGGTGAGCAGTTCTTC.

The chain uses TRBV5-8 and TRBJ2-1; the match to TRBD1 covers 9 bases. CDR1 and CDR2 from the germline V gene are SGHTS and YDEGEE. Trimming took 2 bases from V and 3 from J; bases not matched to a gene: 12. The CDR3 is 18 residues long. The CDR3 DNA sequence: TGTGCCAGCAGCTTACCTGCCGACAGGGGGACCCGCTACAATGAGCAGTTCTTC. Translation: CASSLPADRGTRYNEQFF.

CDR3 bases: TGTGCCAGTTCGACTCTAGCCAGCGAGCAGTACTTC. Encoded protein: CASSTLASEQYF. The rearrangement links TRBV28 to TRBJ2-7; maybe TRBD2 (5 bases). V was trimmed by 9 bases and J by 6 bases, leaving 15 bases between them. Germline V CDR1 and CDR2: MDHEN, SYDVKM. CDR3 size: 12 residues.

CDR3 in DNA: TGTGCCAGCAGCCAGACAGGGGACGGGTATCAGCCCCAGCATTTT. Translation gives CASSQTGDGYQPQHF. The chain recombines TRBV7-2 with TRBJ1-5, with 8 bases identical to TRBD1. CDR3 size: 15 residues. Per germline, CDR1 SGHTA and CDR2 FQGNSA. Unmatched junction bases numbered 8, after V lost 5 bases and J lost 5 bases.

The gene calls are TRBV5-1 and TRBJ1-6; no firm D call. The V and J ends lost 3 bases and 6 bases respectively, with 13 bases between them. Germline values: CDR1 SGHRS, CDR2 YFSETQ. The CDR3 runs to 15 residues. The CDR3 region has the DNA TGCGCCAGCAGCTCGGAGGCCAGGACTAATTCACCCCTCCACTTT. This codes for CASSSEARTNSPLHF.

V and J are TRBV6-5 and TRBJ1-2; a weak D match, TRBD1 (6 bases). The V gene lost 4 bases and the J gene lost 4 bases, with 13 bases spanning the gap. The CDR3 totals 14 residues. CDR1 MNHEY and CDR2 SVGAGI come from the germline V gene. The CDR3 bases are TGTGCCAGCAGTTTAGAGGGGGTTGGCTATGGCTACACCTTC. It translates to CASSLEGVGYGYTF.

The rearrangement joins TRBV11-3 to TRBJ2-5; the match to TRBD2 covers 15 bases. V gave up 5 bases and J gave up 8 bases; unmatched junction bases: 9. Germline CDR1 reads SGHNT; CDR2 reads YENEEA. This CDR3 spans 16 amino acids. This chain's CDR3 is CASSPGLAGGPETQYF. CDR3 bases: TGTGCCAGCAGCCCCGGACTAGCGGGAGGGCCGGAAACCCAGTACTTC. The whole variable domain, filled in from reference TRBV11-3 and TRBJ2-5, reads EAGVVQSPRYKIIEKKQPVAFWCNPISGHNTLYWYLQNLGQGPELLIRYENEEAVDDSQLPKDRFSAERLKGVDSTLKIQPAELGDSAVYLCASSPGLAGGPETQYFGPGTRLLVL.

CDR3 sequence: CASSGINRGRDYGYTF. The CDR3 bases are TGTGCCAGCAGTGGGATAAACAGGGGGCGCGACTATGGCTACACCTTC. This rearrangement joins TRBV6-1 to TRBJ1-2; TRBD1 agrees at 9 bases. This CDR3 is built from 16 residues. Germline CDR1 is MNHNS and CDR2 is SASEGT. The V and J ends lost 4 bases and 3 bases, in that order; junction bases with no gene match: 9.

The chain joins TRBV6-5 to TRBJ1-2; D is ambiguous. The CDR3 contains 13 residues. Germline V CDR1 and CDR2: MNHEY, SVGAGI. Trimming removed 4 bases from V and 11 bases from J, with 17 bases in between. The CDR3 reads CASSSTRLEAYTF. For the CDR3, the DNA is TGTGCCAGCAGTTCCACCCGCCTCGAGGCATACACCTTC.

The V gene is TRBV7-8, the J gene TRBJ1-6; D is perhaps TRBD1 (6 bases). The germline V and J ends were trimmed by 0 bases and 5 bases, with 11 bases remaining between them. The CDR3 consists of 16 residues. The V gene's germline CDR1 is SGHVS and CDR2 FQNEAQ. The CDR3 region is CASSLARGQHNSPLHF. The CDR3 nucleotides read TGTGCCAGCAGCTTAGCACGCGGACAGCATAATTCACCCCTCCACTTT. Variable domain in full (rest from reference TRBV7-8 and TRBJ1-6): GAGVSQSPRYKVAKRGQDVALRCDPISGHVSLFWYQQALGQGPEFLTYFQNEAQLDKSGLPSDRFFAERPEGSVSTLKIQRTQQEDSAVYLCASSLARGQHNSPLHFGNGTRLTVT.

The chain combines TRBV5-1 with TRBJ2-6; 9 bases agree with TRBD1. In germline, CDR1 is SGHRS, CDR2 YFSETQ. Trimming cost V 4 bases and J 0 bases; bases outside gene matches: 11. CDR3 length equals 19 residues. In DNA form, the CDR3 reads TGCGCCAGCAGCGGTGGAACAGGGGGCAGTTTCTCTGGGGCCAACGTCCTGACTTTC. The encoded protein is CASSGGTGGSFSGANVLTF.

The V gene is TRBV28, the J gene TRBJ2-7; 8 bases fit TRBD1. V lost 6 bases and J lost 3; bases outside the gene matches: 7. The CDR3 sequence is 14 residues long. Germline values: CDR1 MDHEN, CDR2 SYDVKM. The CDR3 reads CASSSRQGLYEQYF. As DNA, the CDR3 is TGTGCCAGCAGCTCCAGACAGGGGCTCTACGAGCAGTACTTC. Using reference TRBV28 and TRBJ2-7 for the parts outside the CDR3, the full variable domain is DVKVTQSSRYLVKRTGEKVFLECVQDMDHENMFWYRQDPGLGLRLIYFSYDVKMKEKGDIPEGYSVSREKKERFSLILESASTNQTSMYLCASSSRQGLYEQYFGPGTRLTVT.

This chain joins TRBV19 and TRBJ2-1; 14 nucleotides agree with TRBD2. The CDR3 covers 16 residues. Germline V CDR1 and CDR2: LNHDA, SQIVND (reference sequence). Losses at the gene ends were 6 bases for V and 4 bases for J; bases not matched to a gene: 5. The CDR3 loop is CASSQTSGRDYNEQFF. The CDR3 DNA is TGTGCCAGTAGCCAGACTAGCGGGAGGGATTACAATGAGCAGTTCTTC.

This rearrangement joins TRBV5-1 to TRBJ1-2; D gene uncertain. The V gene's germline CDR1 is SGHRS and CDR2 YFSETQ. V was trimmed by 1 base and J by 3 bases, leaving 10 bases between them. The CDR3 consists of 14 residues. The CDR3 loop reads CASSLNSGDYGYTF. The CDR3 DNA reads as TGCGCCAGCAGCTTGAACTCAGGCGACTATGGCTACACCTTC.

This chain uses TRBV7-9 with TRBJ2-2, with a possible D match to TRBD2 (5 bases). The V gene's germline CDR1 is SEHNR and CDR2 FQNEAQ (reference sequence). There are 14 residues in the CDR3. With 1 base removed from V and 5 bases from J, the gap between germline ends came to 8 bases. The CDR3 sequence is CASSLDTGTGELFF. CDR3 in DNA: TGTGCCAGCAGCTTAGACACGGGAACCGGGGAGCTGTTTTTT.

This chain joins TRBV6-5 and TRBJ2-7; the match to TRBD1 covers 8 bases. The CDR3 loop spans 15 amino acids. The germline gives CDR1 MNHEY, CDR2 SVGAGI. Trimming cost V 5 bases and J 0 bases; bases outside gene matches: 6. CDR3 DNA sequence: TGTGCCAGCAGTCCTGGACAGGGTTTCTCCTACGAGCAGTACTTC. It is translated as CASSPGQGFSYEQYF.

This chain links TRBV30 with TRBJ1-4, with unresolved D. V was shortened by 2 bases and J by 4 bases, with 8 bases between the two germline ends. Germline V gene sequence: CDR1 GTSNPN, CDR2 SVGIG (reference sequence). The CDR3 spans 13 residues. CDR3 DNA sequence: TGTGCCTGGAGTAGCTACGTTAATGAAAAACTGTTTTTT. Translation: CAWSSYVNEKLFF.

This clone was detected once. V and J are TRBV5-1 and TRBJ2-1; the D gene is possibly TRBD2 (6 bases). Germline V lookup: CDR1 SGHRS, CDR2 YFSETQ. The CDR3 length is 14 residues. Trimming cost V 0 bases and J 7 bases, with 11 bases left between them. The CDR3 sequence is CASSLDGRENEQFF. CDR3 sequence (DNA): TGCGCCAGCAGCTTGGACGGCCGGGAGAATGAGCAGTTCTTC.

The chain uses TRBV2 and TRBJ1-2; D remains unclear. The CDR3 runs 10 residues. V lost 7 bases to trimming and J lost 4 bases, with 4 bases between them. CDR1 and CDR2 from the germline V gene are SNHLY and FYNNEI. CDR3 sequence: CASTSYGYTF. The DNA of the CDR3 is TGTGCCAGCACGAGCTATGGCTACACCTTC.

The J gene is TRBJ1-4, the V gene TRBV19; TRBD1 aligns across 9 bases. This CDR3 contains 17 residues. CDR1 is LNHDA and CDR2 is SQIVND in the germline V gene (reference sequence). V was clipped by 5 bases and J by 3 bases; unmatched bases: 10. The CDR3, as DNA: TGTGCCAGTAGTCCCCGGGACAGGGTCTCGGCTAATGAAAAACTGTTTTTT. This codes for CASSPRDRVSANEKLFF.

This chain uses TRBV10-2 with TRBJ2-5; D might be TRBD2 (6 bases). This CDR3 contains 15 residues. Per germline, CDR1 WSHSY and CDR2 SAAADI. V was trimmed by 2 bases and J by 5 bases, leaving 15 bases between them. Here the CDR3 reads CASSEQSGSGETQYF. CDR3 coding DNA: TGCGCCAGCAGTGAGCAATCCGGGAGTGGGGAGACCCAGTACTTC.

This clone appeared once. The V and J genes are TRBV7-2 and TRBJ1-3; tentatively, D is TRBD1 (5 bases). Trimming left V 4 bases short and J 4 bases short, with 11 bases between. Germline CDR1 SGHTA, CDR2 FQGNSA. The CDR3 totals 14 residues. The CDR3 reads CASSSGLSGNTIYF. The CDR3 DNA sequence: TGTGCCAGCAGCTCAGGGTTGTCCGGAAACACCATATATTTT.

The rearrangement links TRBV2 to TRBJ1-5; a weak D match, TRBD1 (5 bases). Trimming stripped 5 bases from V and 0 bases from J, with 14 bases between. The CDR3 loop spans 16 amino acids. Germline-derived CDR1 and CDR2 are SNHLY and FYNNEI. This chain's CDR3 is CASSLPPGNSNQPQHF. CDR3 nucleotides: TGTGCCAGCAGTCTCCCACCAGGGAATAGCAATCAGCCCCAGCATTTT. The variable domain in full, with the rest retrieved from reference TRBV2 and TRBJ1-5, is EPEVTQTPSHQVTQMGQEVILRCVPISNHLYFYWYRQILGQKVEFLVSFYNNEISEKSEIFDDQFSVERPDGSNFTLKIRSTKLEDSAMYFCASSLPPGNSNQPQHFGDGTRLSIL.

The rearrangement links TRBV5-1 to TRBJ2-3, with D unresolved. CDR3 length equals 16 residues. Germline lookup yields CDR1 SGHRS and CDR2 YFSETQ. V lost 0 bases to trimming and J lost 2 bases, with 13 bases between them. In DNA, the CDR3 is TGCGCCAGCAGCTTGGTTGGGCAGACCGACACAGATACGCAGTATTTT. Its translation is CASSLVGQTDTDTQYF. Using reference TRBV5-1 and TRBJ2-3 for the parts outside the CDR3, the full variable domain is KAGVTQTPRYLIKTRGQQVTLSCSPISGHRSVSWYQQTPGQGLQFLFEYFSETQRNKGNFPGRFSGRQFSNSRSEMNVSTLELGDSALYLCASSLVGQTDTDTQYFGPGTRLTVL.